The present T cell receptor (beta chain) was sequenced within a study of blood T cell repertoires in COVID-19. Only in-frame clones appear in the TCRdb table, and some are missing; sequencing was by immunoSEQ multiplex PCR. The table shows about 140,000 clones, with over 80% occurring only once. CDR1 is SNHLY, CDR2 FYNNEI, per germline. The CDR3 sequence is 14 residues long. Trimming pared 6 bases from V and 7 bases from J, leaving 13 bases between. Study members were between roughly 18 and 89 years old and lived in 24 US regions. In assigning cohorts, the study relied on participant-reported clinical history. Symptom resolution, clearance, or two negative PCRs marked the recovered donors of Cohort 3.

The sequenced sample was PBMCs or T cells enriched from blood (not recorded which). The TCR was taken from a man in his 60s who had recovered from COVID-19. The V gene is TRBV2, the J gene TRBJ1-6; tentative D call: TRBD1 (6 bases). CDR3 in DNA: TGTGCCAGCAGGGGGGACACAGCCAATTCACCCCTCCACTTT. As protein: CASRGDTANSPLHF.